One sample yielded the 2 T cell receptor beta chains listed below, sequenced in a study of blood T cell repertoires in COVID-19. Data came from immunoSEQ multiplex PCR; TCRdb stores just in-frame clones and leaves some out. This sample yields about 150,000 clones, of which about 88% are seen a single time; 2.4% belongs to the top ten. Sequenced sample: peripheral blood. These receptors all stem from a woman in her 70s with acute or convalescent COVID-19.

This clone has a handful of counts. This chain joins TRBV3-1 (or the pseudogene TRBV3-2) and TRBJ1-6; D uncertain. CDR3 length: 13 amino acids. Germline V gene sequence: CDR1 LGHDT, CDR2 YNNKEL (reference sequence). V gave up 4 bases and J gave up 8 bases, with 9 bases separating them. The CDR3 DNA reads as TGTGCCAGCAGCCTCTCGCGGGATTCACCCCTCCACTTT. Translation gives CASSLSRDSPLHF.

The J gene is TRBJ2-5, the V gene TRBV4-1; D not resolved. Trimming cost V 3 bases and J 6 bases, with 17 bases left between them. CDR3 length: 15 amino acids. The germline CDR1 and CDR2 sequences are MGHRA and YSYEKL. CDR3 sequence: CASSQAAITRKTQYF. CDR3 nucleotides: TGCGCCAGCAGCCAGGCGGCTATTACTCGGAAGACCCAGTACTTC.